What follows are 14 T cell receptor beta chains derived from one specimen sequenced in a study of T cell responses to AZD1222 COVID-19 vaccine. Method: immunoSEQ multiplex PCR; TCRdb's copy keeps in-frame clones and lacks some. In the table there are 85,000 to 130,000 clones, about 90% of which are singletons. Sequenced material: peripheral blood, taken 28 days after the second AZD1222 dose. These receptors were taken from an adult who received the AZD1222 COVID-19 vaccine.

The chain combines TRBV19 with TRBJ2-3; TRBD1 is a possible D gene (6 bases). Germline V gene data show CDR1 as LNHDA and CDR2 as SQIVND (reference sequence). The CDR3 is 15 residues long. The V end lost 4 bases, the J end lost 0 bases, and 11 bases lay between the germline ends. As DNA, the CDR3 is TGTGCCAGTAGTACCGGGGACATTAGCACAGATACGCAGTATTTT. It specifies CASSTGDISTDTQYF.

The DNA for the CDR3 is TGTGCCAGCAGAGGTAGCGGGGGGATTCGCACAGATACGCAGTATTTT. This gives the protein CASRGSGGIRTDTQYF. The V gene is TRBV7-2, the J gene TRBJ2-3; 10 positions agree with TRBD2. Looked up from germline, CDR1 is SGHTA and CDR2 is FQGNSA. The CDR3 loop spans 16 amino acids. V was clipped by 6 bases and J by 1 base; unmatched bases: 7. The whole variable domain, remainder taken from reference TRBV7-2 and TRBJ2-3, is GAGVSQSPSNKVTEKGKDVELRCDPISGHTALYWYRQSLGQGLEFLIYFQGNSAPDKSGLPSDRFSAERTGGSVSTLTIQRTQQEDSAVYLCASRGSGGIRTDTQYFGPGTRLTVL.

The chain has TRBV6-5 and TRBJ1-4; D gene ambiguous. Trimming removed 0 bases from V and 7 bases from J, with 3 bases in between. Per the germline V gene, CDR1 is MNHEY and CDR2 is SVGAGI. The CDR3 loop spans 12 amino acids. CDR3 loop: CASSYSSEKLFF. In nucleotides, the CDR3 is TGTGCCAGCAGTTACTCGAGTGAAAAACTGTTTTTT.

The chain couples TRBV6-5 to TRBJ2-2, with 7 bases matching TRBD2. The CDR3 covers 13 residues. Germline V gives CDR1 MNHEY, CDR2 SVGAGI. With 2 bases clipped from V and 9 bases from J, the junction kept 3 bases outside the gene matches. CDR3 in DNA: TGTGCCAGCAGTTACCCCGGGGGGAGGGAGCTGTTTTTT. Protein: CASSYPGGRELFF.

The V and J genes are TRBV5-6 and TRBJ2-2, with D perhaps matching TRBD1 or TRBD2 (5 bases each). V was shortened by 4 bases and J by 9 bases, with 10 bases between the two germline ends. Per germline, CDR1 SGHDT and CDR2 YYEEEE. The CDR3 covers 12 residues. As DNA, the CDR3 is TGTGCCAGCAGCCGGGACCGGTGGGAGCTGTTTTTT. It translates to CASSRDRWELFF. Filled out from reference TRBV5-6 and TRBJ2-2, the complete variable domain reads DAGVTQSPTHLIKTRGQQVTLRCSPKSGHDTVSWYQQALGQGPQFIFQYYEEEERQRGNFPDRFSGHQFPNYSSELNVNALLLGDSALYLCASSRDRWELFFGEGSRLTVL.

CDR3 protein: CASSGDQVRVKAFF. The DNA of the CDR3 is TGTGCCAGCAGCGGCGACCAGGTCCGTGTAAAAGCTTTCTTT. The V gene is TRBV9, the J gene TRBJ1-1; D ambiguous. Trimming shortened V by 3 bases and J by 9 bases, and 18 bases separated the two germline ends. The CDR3 spans 14 residues. Germline V CDR1 and CDR2: SGDLS, YYNGEE.

The CDR3, as DNA: TGCGCCAGCAGCCAAGATTTGGGCAGCTCCTATAATTCACCCCTCCACTTT. Translated: CASSQDLGSSYNSPLHF. This sequence joins TRBV4-1 and TRBJ1-6, with D unclear. Germline V gene data show CDR1 as MGHRA and CDR2 as YSYEKL. V dropped 0 bases and J dropped 0 bases, with 9 bases sitting between them. CDR3 length: 17 amino acids.

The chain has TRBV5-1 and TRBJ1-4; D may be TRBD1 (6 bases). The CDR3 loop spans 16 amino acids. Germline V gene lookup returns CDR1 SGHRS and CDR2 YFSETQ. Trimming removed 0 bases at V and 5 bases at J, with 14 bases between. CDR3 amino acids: CASSLEPTGQNEKLFF. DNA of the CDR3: TGCGCCAGCAGCTTGGAACCGACAGGACAAAATGAAAAACTGTTTTTT.

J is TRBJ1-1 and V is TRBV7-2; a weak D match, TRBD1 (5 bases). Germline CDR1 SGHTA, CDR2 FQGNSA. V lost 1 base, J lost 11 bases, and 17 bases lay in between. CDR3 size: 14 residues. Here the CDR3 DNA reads TGTGCCAGCAGCTTAGGGCAGGGCCCTACCGGGGCTTTCTTT. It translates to CASSLGQGPTGAFF. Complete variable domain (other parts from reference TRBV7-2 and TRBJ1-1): GAGVSQSPSNKVTEKGKDVELRCDPISGHTALYWYRQSLGQGLEFLIYFQGNSAPDKSGLPSDRFSAERTGGSVSTLTIQRTQQEDSAVYLCASSLGQGPTGAFFGQGTRLTVV.

The CDR3, as DNA: TGTGCCAGTAGTATAGGCCCGGACAGTTCCAATCAGCCCCAGCATTTT. It is translated as CASSIGPDSSNQPQHF. This chain joins TRBV19 and TRBJ1-5, with TRBD1 as a possible D gene (6 bases). Looked up from germline, CDR1 is LNHDA and CDR2 is SQIVND (reference sequence). The CDR3 covers 16 residues. Trimming took 1 base from V and 3 from J, leaving 13 bases between them.

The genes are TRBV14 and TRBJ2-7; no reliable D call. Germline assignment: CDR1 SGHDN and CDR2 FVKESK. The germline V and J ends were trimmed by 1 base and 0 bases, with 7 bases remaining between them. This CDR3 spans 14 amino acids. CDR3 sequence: CASSQVVSSYEQYF. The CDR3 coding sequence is TGTGCCAGCAGCCAAGTGGTCAGCTCCTACGAGCAGTACTTC.

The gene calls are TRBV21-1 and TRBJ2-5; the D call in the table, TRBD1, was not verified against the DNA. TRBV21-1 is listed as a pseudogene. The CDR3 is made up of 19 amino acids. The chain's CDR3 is CASSKDLRRTLGQGETQYF. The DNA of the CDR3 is TGTGCCAGCAGCAAAGATCTTAGGAGAACTTTGGGACAGGGTGAGACCCAGTACTTC.

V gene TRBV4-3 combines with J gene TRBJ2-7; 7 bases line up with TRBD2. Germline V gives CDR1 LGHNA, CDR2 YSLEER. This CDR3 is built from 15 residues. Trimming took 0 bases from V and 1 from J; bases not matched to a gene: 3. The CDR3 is CASSQDQRGSYEQYF. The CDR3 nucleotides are TGCGCCAGCAGCCAAGATCAGCGGGGATCCTACGAGCAGTACTTC.

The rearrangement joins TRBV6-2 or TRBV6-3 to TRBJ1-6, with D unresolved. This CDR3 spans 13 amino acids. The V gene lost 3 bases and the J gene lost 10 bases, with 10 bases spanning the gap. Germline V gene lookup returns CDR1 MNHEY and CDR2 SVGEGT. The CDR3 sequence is CASSYDWLSPLHF. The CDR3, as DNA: TGTGCCAGCAGTTATGACTGGCTCTCACCCCTCCACTTT.